This TCR beta chain was observed in a study of T cell clonality in common variable immunodeficiency (dated by TCRdb to about 2015). Most CVID patients and most healthy controls were of Caucasian heritage. Heparinized peripheral whole blood samples of roughly 5 to 9 ml were obtained from each donor. TCRbeta CDR3 repertoires were sequenced from genomic DNA of adults with common variable immune deficiency (CVID) and healthy adult controls. A total of some 22 healthy adult volunteers (12 female and about 10 male; age range about 23 to 75 years, mean age about 35) were included in the control group. Diluted blood was density-centrifuged over Hypaque 1077 or Ficoll-Paque to isolate peripheral blood mononuclear cells. Genomic DNA was extracted from unsorted mononuclear cells by Qiagen column purification or by a centrifugation-based method. Broader findings and caveats from the paper: The authors noted that sequencing repertoires of T cell subpopulations would be needed to clarify what caused the increased clonality in CVID. Even though DNA input was the same, control samples had an average of about 80,000 unique sequences each, compared with 25,000 to 35,000 in CVID samples. Correlations between repertoire features and clinical complications were limited by patient heterogeneity within the CVID cohort. CVID subjects shared fewer TCRbeta clones with each other than healthy controls did (p < 0.0001). CVID TCRbeta sequences were reported to have fewer deletions and N-nucleotide insertions and to lack highly modified clones with 13 or more V deletions. TCRbeta clonality was higher in CVID subjects than in healthy controls (t-test p = 0.018), and the increase was most characteristic of about a third of subjects.

The CDR3 has 17 amino acids, counting the end cysteine and phenylalanine. Shown are 42 bases from within the CDR3, in frame from base 1. Taken from the germline V gene, the CDR1 and CDR2 loops are SGHRS and YFSETQ. V was cut back by 1 base and J by 2 bases, leaving a gap of 18 bases between them. For sequencing input, CVID and control samples contributed equivalent amounts of genomic DNA. For every sample, a 60 bp segment covering the rearranged TCRbeta CDR3 region was amplified and then sequenced. The immunoSEQ assay, a bias-corrected multiplex PCR with high-throughput sequencing, was employed for TCRbeta amplification. Turning to the authors' computational methods: Each unique nucleotide sequence was treated as a clone and annotated with V, D and J genes, copy number and frequency. Sequences were labeled productive if in frame, and non-productive if out of frame or containing stop codons. As previously described, Shannon's entropy was used to calculate clonality. Mean CDR3 Kyte-Doolittle hydropathy was derived from the predicted amino acid sequences of productive clones. Scaled V gene usage was hierarchically clustered using Manhattan distance and complete linkage with the R hclust function. To assess clone sharing by CDR3 amino acid sequence, 12 repertoires per group were resampled over 100 rounds. Repertoires were searched for fewer than 85 published EBV-specific and nearly 250 published CMV-specific TCRbeta sequences. Two CVID samples that yielded fewer than 10,000 sequences were excluded from the analysis, so approximately 38 CVID repertoires were retained. TCRdb took this table from immuneACCESS and kept in-frame rearrangements with V and J called. Such tables lack part of the clones; where checked against another copy, unresolved V genes explain under half of the gap, and the rest is unexplained. Clonal size and the V and J genes are those of that table, whereas D and trimming came from the DNA. In this sample the table shows fewer than 40,000 clones, and no singletons are among them. In total, the top ten clones hold about 3.8% of the sample.

In this sample, this clone turned up many times. Its antigen is unknown. The CDR3 extends 3 residues past the end of the read, so its final part is completed from the germline J gene. Source material: peripheral blood mononuclear cells. This TCR was sampled from a person aged 18 to 75 in good health. The chain joins TRBV5-1 to TRBJ2-5; possibly the D gene is TRBD2, per 7 matching bases. The DNA read from the CDR3 is TGCGCCAGCAGCTTGAGGGGGACTACTGGGGTTCAAGAGACC. This is translated as CASSLRGTTGVQET. The entire CDR3 protein reads CASSLRGTTGVQETQYF.